These 21 T cell receptor beta chains share one sample of origin, sequenced in a study of radiation and T cells in renal cell carcinoma. The sample's time point: blood 4 weeks post-SBRT, at nephrectomy. As for treatment: 15 Gy SBRT to primary tumor, nephrectomy 4 weeks later. The data were produced by immunoSEQ multiplex PCR, yet TCRdb's version contains in-frame clones alone and is incomplete. The sample carries around 100,000 clones, roughly 82% recorded once. The sample was blood, taken from a patient whose treatment included radiotherapy and nephrectomy. These receptors were collected from a man aged 55 to 70 with renal cell carcinoma.

Concerning this clone: The germline gene is not matched at one end of the junction; a read error may be the cause. The chain carries TRBV29-1 and TRBJ2-3, with 8 bases lining up with TRBD1. Germline CDR1 is SQVTM and CDR2 is ANQGSEA. This CDR3 has 12 amino acids. CDR3 in DNA: TGCAGCGCTGGACAGGGCATGGATACGCAGTGTTTT. Encoded protein: CSAGQGMDTQCF.

V gene TRBV28 combines with J gene TRBJ1-1; tentatively, D is TRBD1 (6 bases). V lost 9 bases to trimming and J lost 3 bases, with 23 bases between them. Per germline, CDR1 MDHEN and CDR2 SYDVKM. CDR3 size: 16 residues. The CDR3 reads CASIDAGAGEDTEAFF. CDR3 coding DNA: TGTGCCAGTATCGACGCTGGGGCAGGGGAGGACACTGAAGCTTTCTTT.

CDR3 residues: CAWSDLWDIDSYEQYF. The DNA for the CDR3 is TGTGCCTGGAGTGATTTGTGGGACATCGACTCCTACGAGCAGTACTTC. The V call is TRBV30, the J call TRBJ2-7, with a tentative D call TRBD1 (6 bases). Looked up from germline, CDR1 is GTSNPN and CDR2 is SVGIG (reference sequence). The V end lost 1 base, the J end lost 0 bases, and 16 bases lay between the germline ends. The CDR3 length is 16 residues.

CDR3 sequence (DNA): TGTGCCAGCAGCTTCCAGGGCACCTTCTCCTACGAGCAGTACTTC. Translation: CASSFQGTFSYEQYF. The rearrangement links TRBV7-8 to TRBJ2-7, with D possibly TRBD1 on 5 matching bases. The V end lost 3 bases, the J end lost 0 bases, and 12 bases lay between the germline ends. CDR3 length: 15 residues. CDR1 and CDR2 from the germline V gene are SGHVS and FQNEAQ. Combining the CDR3 with reference TRBV7-8 and TRBJ2-7 gives the whole variable domain GAGVSQSPRYKVAKRGQDVALRCDPISGHVSLFWYQQALGQGPEFLTYFQNEAQLDKSGLPSDRFFAERPEGSVSTLKIQRTQQEDSAVYLCASSFQGTFSYEQYFGPGTRLTVT.

The genes are TRBV5-6 and TRBJ2-1; 8 bases align to TRBD2. Germline V gene sequence: CDR1 SGHDT, CDR2 YYEEEE. CDR3 length: 15 residues. With 4 bases clipped from V and 1 base from J, the junction kept 4 bases outside the gene matches. This chain's CDR3 is CASSTGLGSYNEQFF. The CDR3, as DNA: TGTGCCAGCAGCACGGGACTAGGGTCCTACAATGAGCAGTTCTTC.

Here the CDR3 reads CASSRTGVGGIVPEAFF. In DNA, the CDR3 is TGTGCCAGCAGTAGGACAGGGGTCGGGGGAATAGTCCCTGAAGCTTTCTTT. The chain is built from TRBV6-4 and TRBJ1-1, with 9 bases lining up with TRBD1. This CDR3 comprises 17 residues. CDR1 is MRHNA and CDR2 is SNTAGT in the germline V gene. Germline trimming cut 5 bases from V and 6 bases from J; bases unmatched to any gene: 16.

This clone has a handful of counts. The J gene is TRBJ2-4, the V gene TRBV10-3; 8 positions agree with TRBD1. CDR1 is ENHRY and CDR2 is SYGVKD in the germline V gene. This CDR3 region has 14 residues. After removal of 6 bases from V and 4 bases from J, the junction contained 5 bases not matched to a gene. The CDR3 is CAIRGQADKNIQYF. The DNA of the CDR3 is TGTGCCATCAGGGGACAGGCCGATAAAAACATTCAGTACTTC.

This chain connects TRBV4-2 to TRBJ1-5; D gene unclear. This CDR3 has 13 residues. The V end lost 5 bases, the J end lost 5 bases, and 10 bases lay between the germline ends. Germline assignment: CDR1 LGHNA and CDR2 YNFKEQ. CDR3 coding DNA: TGTGCCAGCAGCTTGGGCAGGTATCAGCCCCAGCATTTT. Translating gives CASSLGRYQPQHF.

This chain connects TRBV28 to TRBJ1-5; 12 nucleotides agree with TRBD1. Germline CDR1 reads MDHEN; CDR2 reads SYDVKM. The CDR3 length is 19 residues. Trimming removed 7 bases from V and 2 bases from J; junction bases left unmatched: 15. The CDR3 coding sequence is TGTGCCAGCACCTCGTGGGGGACAGGGGGCTTAGGTGGCAATCAGCCCCAGCATTTT. Translated: CASTSWGTGGLGGNQPQHF.

As concerns this clone: Its ends do not fully match the called genes, so a read error is possible. The chain combines TRBV11-1 with TRBJ2-7; a weak D match, TRBD1 (5 bases). The CDR3 extends over 14 amino acids. Germline CDR1 reads SGHAT; CDR2 reads FQDESV (reference sequence). The CDR3: CASRLGAVSYEQYF. For the CDR3, the DNA is TGTGCCAGCAGATTAGGGGCGGTCTCCTACGAGCAGTACTTC.

This chain joins TRBV15 and TRBJ2-7; no firm D call. Germline assignment: CDR1 LNHNV and CDR2 YYDKDF (reference sequence). CDR3 length equals 14 residues. V was trimmed by 7 bases and J by 3 bases, leaving 16 bases between them. The CDR3 DNA sequence: TGTGCCACCATGCAAGACCGGAATCTCTACGAGCAGTACTTC. Translating it yields CATMQDRNLYEQYF. The full variable domain, in which reference TRBV15 and TRBJ2-7 provide the parts outside the CDR3, is DAMVIQNPRYQVTQFGKPVTLSCSQTLNHNVMYWYQQKSSQAPKLLFHYYDKDFNNEADTPDNFQSRRPNTSFCFLDIRSPGLGDTAMYLCATMQDRNLYEQYFGPGTRLTVT.

This clone was observed once. The chain uses TRBV28 and TRBJ1-5; D remains ambiguous. CDR1 and CDR2 (germline): MDHEN, SYDVKM. With 5 bases removed from V and 8 bases from J, the gap between germline ends came to 10 bases. The CDR3 covers 12 residues. For the CDR3, the DNA is TGTGCCAGCAGTCTTCTGATGGAGCCCCAGCATTTT. This translates into CASSLLMEPQHF.

The rearrangement links TRBV29-1 to TRBJ2-1; TRBD2 aligns across 10 bases. CDR1 SQVTM and CDR2 ANQGSEA come from the germline V gene. The CDR3 extends over 13 amino acids. Trimming took 3 bases from V and 6 from J; bases not matched to a gene: 2. The CDR3 loop is CSVDIAGGNEQFF. In DNA form, the CDR3 reads TGCAGCGTTGATATAGCGGGAGGCAATGAGCAGTTCTTC.

This chain links TRBV5-1 with TRBJ2-2; D is uncertain. V was pared by 0 bases and J by 4 bases, with 13 bases between. Germline CDR1 SGHRS, CDR2 YFSETQ. CDR3 size: 16 residues. Here the CDR3 reads CASSLASWPPTGELFF. The CDR3 region has the DNA TGCGCCAGCAGCTTGGCCTCATGGCCTCCCACCGGGGAGCTGTTTTTT.

This CDR3 is CASSEGSETQYF. For the CDR3, the DNA is TGTGCCAGCAGTGAAGGAAGCGAGACCCAGTACTTC. V usage is TRBV6-1 and J usage is TRBJ2-5, with D hard to call. Germline lookup yields CDR1 MNHNS and CDR2 SASEGT. The CDR3 sequence is 12 residues long. V was cut by 1 base and J by 5 bases, with 5 bases left in between.

The V gene is TRBV5-1, the J gene TRBJ2-7, with a possible D match to TRBD2 (6 bases). The germline V gene has CDR1 SGHRS and CDR2 YFSETQ. The CDR3 sequence is 13 residues long. V was pared by 3 bases and J by 3 bases, with 10 bases between. CDR3 residues: CASSSQTSYEQYF. Here the CDR3 DNA reads TGCGCCAGCAGCTCCCAGACTAGCTACGAGCAGTACTTC.

This chain links TRBV7-2 with TRBJ2-7; TRBD2 might be the D (5 bases). V dropped 1 base and J dropped 6 bases, with 10 bases sitting between them. The CDR3 has 13 amino acids. Germline CDR1 and CDR2: SGHTA and FQGNSA. The CDR3 DNA reads as TGTGCCAGCAGCTTAGGGAGGTACGCCGAGCAGTACTTC. Its translation: CASSLGRYAEQYF.

In nucleotides, the CDR3 is TGCAGTGCTACGCGGCAAGAGACCCAGTACTTC. It is translated as CSATRQETQYF. The V call is TRBV20-1, the J call TRBJ2-5, with unresolved D. CDR3 length equals 11 residues. Deletions cut 4 bases from V and 2 bases from J, with 5 bases between. CDR1 DFQATT and CDR2 SNEGSKA come from the germline V gene (reference sequence).

CDR3 protein: CASSDGQGADTQYF. CDR3 sequence (DNA): TGCGCCAGCAGTGACGGGCAGGGCGCAGATACGCAGTATTTT. The chain is built from TRBV10-1 and TRBJ2-3, with D possibly TRBD1 on 5 matching bases. This CDR3 region has 14 residues. V dropped 3 bases and J dropped 4 bases, with 11 bases sitting between them. Germline CDR1 WNHNN, CDR2 SYGVQD (reference sequence).

The CDR3 sequence: CASSPGSMNTEAFF. CDR3 DNA sequence: TGCGCCAGCAGCCCGGGGTCCATGAACACTGAAGCTTTCTTT. The chain has TRBV4-3 and TRBJ1-1, with D hard to call. The germline V and J ends were trimmed by 4 bases and 0 bases, with 9 bases remaining between them. CDR1 LGHNA and CDR2 YSLEER come from the germline V gene. The CDR3 has 14 amino acids.

The chain links TRBV10-3 to TRBJ1-5, with D possibly matching TRBD1 (5 bases). This CDR3 is 15 amino acids long. The germline V gene encodes CDR1 ENHRY and CDR2 SYGVKD. Trimming left V 2 bases short and J 6 bases short, with 14 bases between. As DNA, the CDR3 is TGTGCCATCAGTGAGGTCTACACTGGGGGTCAGCCCCAGCATTTT. It specifies CAISEVYTGGQPQHF.